This T cell receptor (beta chain) came from a study of shared clonotypes between healthy human individuals (TCRdb year 2020). For the study in its entirety: The cohort comprised a couple of women and a few men aged 18 to 49 years. To estimate repertoire size and how much clonotype sharing occurs between individuals, the study deeply sequenced the blood TCR repertoires of five healthy adults. For each donor, three plates each were used for CD4 naive and CD4 memory, two plates were used for CD8 naive, and one plate was used for CD8 memory. To increase sequencing depth and limit assay-specific biases, different laboratories used diverse techniques to prepare libraries and sequence TCR repertoires. Per donor, leukapheresis produced somewhere between about 0.9 and 9 billion PBMCs. The full study reports these points: Sampling was restricted to blood, and TCR repertoires in tissues likely differ from the TCR repertoires found in blood. Rarefaction of sorted-subset datasets indicated incomplete sequencing despite the large sequencing depth. Naive subsets generally had larger estimated clonotype richness than memory subsets did. Because the study included a small number of donors, the genetic and exposure-history diversity represented was limited. Based on pairwise subsampling, the degree of clonotype sharing among donors was expected to be affected by sequencing depth. Across several donors, around 5% of naive CD4, approximately 3.6% of naive CD8, approximately 2.5% of memory CD4, and about 0.44% of memory CD8 clonotypes were shared. Compared with non-shared clonotypes, clonotypes shared by all four sorted-subset donors had higher generation probabilities.

Concerning this clone: It has no known antigen specificity. The input lacks base qualities; no much larger clone sits a single base away.

The donors were healthy, HIV-negative adults who had no recently reported acute infections or vaccinations. Every donor was a Caucasian adult living in Nashville, Tennessee, USA. CD4+ T cells were enriched by magnetic negative selection, after which naive cells were positively selected on CD45RA and the negative fraction was taken as the memory subset. Blood was collected by leukapheresis, and PBMCs were isolated by Ficoll-Histopaque density gradient centrifugation and then cryopreserved in liquid nitrogen vapor phase. Analytical flow cytometry was used to check the purity and quantity of each magnetically sorted T cell population. Each sorted fraction had its genomic DNA isolated and then quantified by UV absorbance on a Nanodrop 2000c. TCR CDR3 regions were amplified from genomic DNA by multiplex PCR using the deep immunoSEQ assay. For each cell subset, the extracted genomic DNA was distributed evenly across all wells of several immunoSEQ 96-well plates, and each plate served as one replicate. Each replicate PCR for sorted subsets received roughly 0.2 ug genomic DNA, equal to about 30,000 T cell genomes. The purified libraries were quantified using a Qubit 3.0 fluorometer, sized with a Bioanalyzer 2100, and then quantified again using the KAPA Library Quantification kit. A separate single-read 150-cycle Illumina NextSeq 550 flow cell was used to sequence each immunoSEQ 96-well plate. In the authors' own workflow: Because the immunoSEQ output included only junctional sequences and no quality scores, the filtering could not be the same as the filtering used for full-length reads. To assign V/J genes and CDR3, sequences were annotated using PyIR, a Python wrapper for IgBLAST v1.9, with IMGT germline references. Reads were filtered out if the reads had weak V/J assignments (E-value above 1e-6), no CDR3, stop codons, out-of-frame junctions, or ambiguous translated residues. A V3J clonotype was defined by an identical inferred V gene, J gene, and CDR3 amino acid sequence. Percentage overlap between repertoires was calculated by dividing the number of shared unique clonotypes by the size of the smaller repertoire. Repertoire richness was assessed with RTK rarefaction, the Chao1 estimator, and Recon v2.1 estimates of unobserved clonotypes. Generation probabilities were computed with OLGA for all TCRbeta clonotypes obtained by the gDNA method from a handful of donors. This is the immuneACCESS table as TCRdb keeps it, with only in-frame sequences that have V and J called. A part of the clones is gone; compared with another copy, unresolved V genes explain less than half, and the rest is unexplained. From that table come the V and J calls and clone size; the DNA was used to work out D and trimming. In this sample the table shows around 2.5 million clones, over 85% of which occur a single time. The ten largest clones add up to more than 0.35% of the sample.

This receptor was taken from a man aged 18 to 30 in good health. Some clones in this sample may be carry-over from other donors' samples. Material: naive CD4+ T cells from PBMCs. Explained via the paper, the cell subset or site label denotes: CD45RA+ positively selected.

The DNA is as follows: TGTGCCAGCAGTTTGACAAGGGCCAACACTGAAGCTTTCTTT. Its coded protein is CASSLTRANTEAFF. This receptor chain uses TRBV28 and TRBJ1-1; no D gene can be assigned with confidence. V lost 3 bases and J lost 2 bases; the stretch between them is 10 bases long. The CDR3 starts with the cysteine, ends with the phenylalanine, and has 14 residues. Only the CDR3 DNA is retained, 42 bases long and in frame from the first base. From a lookup of the germline V gene, CDR1 and CDR2 are MDHEN and SYDVKM.